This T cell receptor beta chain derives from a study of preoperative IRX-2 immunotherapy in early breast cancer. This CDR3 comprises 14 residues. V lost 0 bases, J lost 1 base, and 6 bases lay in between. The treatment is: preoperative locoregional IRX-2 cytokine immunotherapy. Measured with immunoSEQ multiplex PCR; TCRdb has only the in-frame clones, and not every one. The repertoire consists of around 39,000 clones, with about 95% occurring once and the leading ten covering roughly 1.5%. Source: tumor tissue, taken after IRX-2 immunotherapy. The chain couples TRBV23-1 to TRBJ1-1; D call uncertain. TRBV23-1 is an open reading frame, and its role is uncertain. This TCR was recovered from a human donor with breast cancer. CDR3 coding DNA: TGCGCCAGCAGTCAATCGACGGAGAACACTGAAGCTTTCTTT. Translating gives CASSQSTENTEAFF.